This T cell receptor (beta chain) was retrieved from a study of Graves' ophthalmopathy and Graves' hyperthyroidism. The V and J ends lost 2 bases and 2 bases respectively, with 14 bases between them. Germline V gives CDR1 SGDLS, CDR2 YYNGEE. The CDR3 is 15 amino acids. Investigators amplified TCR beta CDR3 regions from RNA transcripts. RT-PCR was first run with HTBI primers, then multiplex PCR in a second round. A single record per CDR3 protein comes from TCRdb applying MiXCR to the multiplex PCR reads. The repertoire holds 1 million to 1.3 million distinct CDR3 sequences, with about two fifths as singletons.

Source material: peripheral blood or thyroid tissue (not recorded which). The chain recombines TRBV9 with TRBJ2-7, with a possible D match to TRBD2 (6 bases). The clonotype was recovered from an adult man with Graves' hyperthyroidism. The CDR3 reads CASSVGWDSTYEQYF. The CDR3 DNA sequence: TGTGCCAGCAGCGTGGGGTGGGACTCCACCTACGAGCAGTACTTC.